The clone carrying this T cell receptor beta chain was counted many times. Template switching added a universal primer site; cDNA carried unique molecular identifiers. From the 5' RACE reads, TCRdb called clonotypes with MiXCR, one entry per CDR3 protein. The sample holds about 690,000 distinct CDR3 sequences; 5.5% to 6.5% are singletons and the top ten take around 2%. The data were obtained in a study of identical twins. The V segment lost 3 bases and the J segment 0 bases; nucleotides outside the gene matches: 9. The CDR3 runs 18 residues. The sequence was obtained from a man aged 18 to 29 in good health. Input material: naive T cells sorted from blood. This chain uses TRBV12-3 or TRBV12-4 with TRBJ2-2, with 8 bases matching TRBD2. The CDR3 spells CASSLWRGGLANTGELFF. CDR3 bases: TGTGCCAGCAGTTTGTGGCGCGGGGGACTAGCGAACACCGGGGAGCTGTTTTTT.